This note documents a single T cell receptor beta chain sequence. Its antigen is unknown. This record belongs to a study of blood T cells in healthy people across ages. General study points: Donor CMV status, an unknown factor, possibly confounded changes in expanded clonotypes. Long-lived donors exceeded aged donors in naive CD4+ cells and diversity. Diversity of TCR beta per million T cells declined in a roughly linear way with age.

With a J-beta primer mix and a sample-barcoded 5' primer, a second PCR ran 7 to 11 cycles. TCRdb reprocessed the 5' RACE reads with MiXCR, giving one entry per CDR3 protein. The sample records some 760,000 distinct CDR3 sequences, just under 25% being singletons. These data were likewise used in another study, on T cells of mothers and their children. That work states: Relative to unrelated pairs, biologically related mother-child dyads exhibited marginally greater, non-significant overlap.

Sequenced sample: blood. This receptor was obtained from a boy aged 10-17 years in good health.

The DNA for the CDR3 is TGTGCCAGCAGCTTCCAAGACCGGAGCTCACCCCTCCACTTT. Translation gives CASSFQDRSSPLHF. The genes are TRBV11-1 and TRBJ1-6, with D unresolved. Germline lookup yields CDR1 SGHAT and CDR2 FQDESV (reference sequence). Deletions cut 3 bases from V and 10 bases from J, with 13 bases between. The CDR3 has 14 residues.